This is a list of T cell receptor beta chains from one sample in a study of T cell responses to AZD1222 COVID-19 vaccine. TCRdb's copy holds only in-frame clones and misses some; the assay was immunoSEQ multiplex PCR. The table records more than 95,000 clones, around nine tenths of them present only once. Sequenced here: peripheral blood, sampled 28 days after the second dose of the MenACWY control vaccine. The receptors derive from an adult who received the MenACWY meningococcal vaccine as a control. Both conserved end residues are part of each CDR3. Each record gives: CDR3 length, V gene, CDR3 protein.

len: 12; v_gene: TRBV6-2/TRBV6-3; CDR3aa: CASSYNLYEQYF
len: 14; v_gene: TRBV5-1; CDR3aa: CASSLDDSQETQYF
len: 14; v_gene: TRBV7-9; CDR3aa: CASSLGQGNTEAFF
len: 14; v_gene: TRBV18; CDR3aa: CASSPSREPYEQYF
len: 14; v_gene: TRBV7-2; CDR3aa: CASSFARMNTEAFF
len: 14; v_gene: TRBV5-1; CDR3aa: CASSTDQTDTEAFF
len: 13; v_gene: TRBV18; CDR3aa: CASSPGVKETQYF
len: 15; v_gene: TRBV28; CDR3aa: CASNNRAGGPYEQYF
len: 13; v_gene: TRBV7-9; CDR3aa: CASSPQGSGEQYF
len: 14; v_gene: TRBV2; CDR3aa: CAGHRERGGQPQHF
len: 14; v_gene: TRBV19; CDR3aa: CASSIIGDRGQNTF
len: 16; v_gene: TRBV4-2; CDR3aa: CASSQDRVGVAGELFF
len: 13; v_gene: TRBV28; CDR3aa: CASSPGAAYEQYF
len: 12; v_gene: TRBV25-1; CDR3aa: CASSRGGAEAFF
len: 14; v_gene: TRBV28; CDR3aa: CASSLWTANQPQHF
len: 15; v_gene: TRBV3-1/TRBV3-2; CDR3aa: CASSPRQGPNSPLHF
len: 14; v_gene: TRBV5-5; CDR3aa: CASSLRSVQETQYF
len: 13; v_gene: TRBV12-3/TRBV12-4; CDR3aa: CASGGQGNEKLFF
len: 16; v_gene: TRBV3-1/TRBV3-2; CDR3aa: CASSQVYSQVNSPLHF
len: 14; v_gene: TRBV3-1/TRBV3-2; CDR3aa: CASSQARDRVRQYF
len: 15; v_gene: TRBV7-3; CDR3aa: CASSLAGAPQETQYF
len: 13; v_gene: TRBV7-2; CDR3aa: CASSWAKLEPQHF
len: 16; v_gene: TRBV18; CDR3aa: CASSREGGTGANVLTF
len: 12; v_gene: TRBV7-2; CDR3aa: CANGVNTGELFF
len: 11; v_gene: TRBV6-5; CDR3aa: CASRQGSEAFF
len: 16; v_gene: TRBV5-5; CDR3aa: CASSLSGTTHSYEQYF
len: 16; v_gene: TRBV6-2/TRBV6-3; CDR3aa: CASSIRRTEPNEKLFF
len: 18; v_gene: TRBV10-3; CDR3aa: CAISEVVGQGARNTEAFF
len: 15; v_gene: TRBV9; CDR3aa: CASSPTGLSYNEQFF
len: 17; v_gene: TRBV5-5; CDR3aa: CASSLKGQGSNTGELFF
len: 15; v_gene: TRBV28; CDR3aa: CASINSGGARETQYF
len: 14; v_gene: TRBV28; CDR3aa: CASRQGGASYGYTF
len: 12; v_gene: TRBV19; CDR3aa: CASSMVQTEAFF
len: 15; v_gene: TRBV5-4; CDR3aa: CASSYRQGGTYGYTF
len: 15; v_gene: TRBV30; CDR3aa: CAWSVLAGGTDTQYF
len: 12; v_gene: TRBV29-1; CDR3aa: CSAEGVNYGYTF
len: 13; v_gene: TRBV6-6; CDR3aa: CASRDTGDNEQFF
len: 15; v_gene: TRBV5-6; CDR3aa: CASSLEATSTTEAFF
len: 14; v_gene: TRBV7-2; CDR3aa: CASSLNTGGGGYTF
len: 14; v_gene: TRBV5-1; CDR3aa: CASSPGASGNTIYF
len: 13; v_gene: TRBV2; CDR3aa: CASKGFNTGELFF
len: 15; v_gene: TRBV30; CDR3aa: CAWSVLGASSYEQYF
len: 16; v_gene: TRBV19; CDR3aa: CASSIGRTGISDTQYF
len: 12; v_gene: TRBV6-5; CDR3aa: CASRRGDEKLFF
len: 15; v_gene: TRBV5-1; CDR3aa: CASSLITGRGETQYF
len: 13; v_gene: TRBV18; CDR3aa: CASSSDRDYGYTF
len: 12; v_gene: TRBV11-2; CDR3aa: CASSWTTDTQYF
len: 15; v_gene: TRBV27; CDR3aa: CASSPDRVSNYGYTF
len: 15; v_gene: TRBV28; CDR3aa: CASTQPDRGLSPLHF
len: 17; v_gene: TRBV9; CDR3aa: CASSKGQTILSTDTQYF
len: 17; v_gene: TRBV18; CDR3aa: CASSPFVAGEGNTEAFF
len: 15; v_gene: TRBV7-2; CDR3aa: CASSPSTVSAYEQYF
len: 11; v_gene: TRBV30; CDR3aa: CAWRSDYGYTF
len: 13; v_gene: TRBV18; CDR3aa: CASRSGGITEAFF
len: 16; v_gene: TRBV19; CDR3aa: CASSIRGQGRPEKLFF
len: 15; v_gene: TRBV19; CDR3aa: CASSIGGQFQETQYF
len: 14; v_gene: TRBV10-3; CDR3aa: CAISSAAGTAEAFF
len: 16; v_gene: TRBV21-1; CDR3aa: CASSKALGDRVYEQYF